This T cell receptor (beta chain) emerged from a study of cytomegalovirus exposure and HLA in healthy donors. 13 Jbeta primers and 60 Vbeta primers were used for the PCR. Data came from immunoSEQ multiplex PCR; TCRdb stores just in-frame clones and leaves some out. The sample holds about 130,000 clones; 75% to 85% are singletons and the top ten take about 7.5%. This clonotype was obtained from a woman between 45 and 65 years old in good health and CMV-seropositive. What was sequenced was PBMCs.

This CDR3 reads CASSFGLAGGGETQYF. The CDR3 DNA is TGTGCCAGCAGCTTTGGACTAGCGGGGGGGGGAGAGACCCAGTACTTC. The rearrangement links TRBV5-6 to TRBJ2-5; TRBD2 aligns across 15 bases. The CDR3 runs 16 residues. The V gene's germline CDR1 is SGHDT and CDR2 YYEEEE. The ends lost 2 bases at V and 4 bases at J; junction bases unmatched: 3.